The 27 T cell receptor beta chains below all came from one sample that was sequenced in a study of shared clonotypes between healthy human individuals. This table comes from immunoSEQ multiplex PCR, and its TCRdb copy is limited to in-frame clones, with some not included. The top ten clones hold less than 1.5% of a sample with roughly 2,000,000 clones, about 95% of them seen once. The naive CD8 population came from CD45RO-negative cells selected for CCR7, without terminally differentiated effector memory CD45RA+ cells. Sequenced material: naive CD8+ T cells sorted from blood. These receptors were taken from a man aged 18 to 29 in good health.

The V and J genes are TRBV28 and TRBJ2-5; D remains unclear. This CDR3 region has 14 residues. CDR1 is MDHEN and CDR2 is SYDVKM in the germline V gene. Between the trimmed V and J ends, which lost 5 bases and 1 base, there was a span of 11 bases. DNA for the CDR3: TGTGCCAGCAGTGAAAGGGATCGCCAAGAGACCCAGTACTTC. Amino acid sequence: CASSERDRQETQYF.

Comments on this clone: Different DNA sequences within this sample yield the same CDR3. As DNA, the CDR3 is TGTGCCAGCAGCTCCACGGGGGGGAACACTGAAGCTTTCTTT. Translation gives CASSSTGGNTEAFF. This sequence joins TRBV7-9 and TRBJ1-1; D may be TRBD1 (5 bases). The CDR3 totals 14 residues. V was clipped by 4 bases and J by 1 base, with 10 bases between them. CDR1 and CDR2 from the germline V gene are SEHNR and FQNEAQ (reference sequence).

The gene calls are TRBV9 and TRBJ1-6, with 7 bases fitting TRBD1. Germline CDR1 is SGDLS and CDR2 is YYNGEE. V trimming: 0 bases; J trimming: 2 bases; junction bases outside the gene matches: 5. The CDR3 totals 17 residues. This chain's CDR3 is CASSVEGDSTYNSPLHF. DNA for the CDR3: TGTGCCAGCAGCGTAGAAGGGGACAGCACCTATAATTCACCCCTCCACTTT.

To note about this clone: The same CDR3 arises from other DNA sequences in this sample as well. V and J are TRBV27 and TRBJ2-1; the D gene is possibly TRBD2 (6 bases). The CDR3 runs to 12 residues. Deletions cut 2 bases from V and 9 bases from J, with 8 bases between. CDR1 is MNHEY, CDR2 SMNVEV, per germline (reference sequence). The chain's CDR3 is CASSLGGGEQFF. Here the CDR3 DNA reads TGTGCCAGCAGTTTAGGGGGAGGTGAGCAGTTCTTC.

Concerning this clone itself: The junction shows a germline mismatch at one end, possibly a read error. This chain joins TRBV9 and TRBJ2-7, with a possible D match to TRBD1 (6 bases). Germline CDR1 reads SGDLS; CDR2 reads YYNGEE. The CDR3 runs 14 residues. CDR3 residues: CASSEQGSSYERYF. CDR3 nucleotide sequence: TGTGCCAGCAGCGAACAGGGCTCCTCGTACGAGCGGTACTTC.

This chain connects TRBV27 to TRBJ1-2, with D possibly matching TRBD1 (5 bases). The CDR3 length is 14 residues. Trimming pared 6 bases from V and 0 bases from J, leaving 11 bases between. Germline CDR1 reads MNHEY; CDR2 reads SMNVEV (reference sequence). In nucleotides, the CDR3 is TGTGCCAGCAGCCAGGGAATCACTAACTATGGCTACACCTTC. Its translation: CASSQGITNYGYTF.

The V gene is TRBV7-8, the J gene TRBJ2-7, with D perhaps assigned TRBD1 or TRBD2 (5 bases each). The germline V gene has CDR1 SGHVS and CDR2 FQNEAQ. This CDR3 region has 14 residues. V lost 6 bases and J 5 bases, leaving 17 bases between the germline ends. As DNA, the CDR3 is TGTGCCAGCAGTAGCTCCGGGACCCCAGACGAGCAGTACTTC. Protein product: CASSSSGTPDEQYF.

The chain combines TRBV2 with TRBJ2-7, with 12 bases fitting TRBD2. This CDR3 spans 16 amino acids. Germline lookup yields CDR1 SNHLY and CDR2 FYNNEI. V trimming: 4 bases; J trimming: 2 bases; junction bases outside the gene matches: 6. The CDR3 spells CASSVGLAGYTYEQYF. As DNA, the CDR3 is TGTGCCAGCAGTGTGGGACTAGCGGGTTATACCTACGAGCAGTACTTC. Full variable domain (remainder filled in from reference TRBV2 and TRBJ2-7): EPEVTQTPSHQVTQMGQEVILRCVPISNHLYFYWYRQILGQKVEFLVSFYNNEISEKSEIFDDQFSVERPDGSNFTLKIRSTKLEDSAMYFCASSVGLAGYTYEQYFGPGTRLTVT.

The chain has TRBV30 and TRBJ2-5, with 11 bases lining up with TRBD2. J lost 5 bases, V lost 4 bases, and 6 bases had no gene match. Germline CDR1 reads GTSNPN; CDR2 reads SVGIG (reference sequence). This CDR3 has 14 amino acids. The CDR3 DNA sequence: TGTGCCTGGACTATAGCGGGAGGGCCGGAGACCCAGTACTTC. Protein: CAWTIAGGPETQYF.

The chain carries TRBV28 and TRBJ1-5; a possible D gene is TRBD1 (6 bases). CDR1 and CDR2 (germline): MDHEN, SYDVKM. V was trimmed by 1 base and J by 1 base, leaving 11 bases between them. This CDR3 is 16 amino acids long. The CDR3 region is CASSLFRGPSNQPQHF. Here the CDR3 DNA reads TGTGCCAGCAGTTTATTTCGGGGGCCCAGCAATCAGCCCCAGCATTTT.

The chain carries TRBV4-1 and TRBJ2-1, with D maybe TRBD1 (6 bases). V lost 2 bases, J lost 9 bases, and 14 bases lay in between. The germline CDR1 and CDR2 sequences are MGHRA and YSYEKL. There are 14 residues in the CDR3. CDR3 in DNA: TGCGCCAGCAGCCAAACCGGGACACTCATTGAGCAGTTCTTC. This sequence encodes CASSQTGTLIEQFF.

The chain combines TRBV6-1 with TRBJ1-1; 8 bases are a match to TRBD1. V lost 0 bases, J lost 4 bases, and 7 bases stayed unmatched. The CDR3 is 16 residues long. Germline V gives CDR1 MNHNS, CDR2 SASEGT. Here the CDR3 reads CASSEARQGRGTEAFF. CDR3 coding DNA: TGTGCCAGCAGTGAAGCAAGACAGGGGAGGGGCACTGAAGCTTTCTTT.

This rearrangement joins TRBV4-3 to TRBJ2-5, with D possibly being TRBD1 (5 bases). The germline CDR1 and CDR2 sequences are LGHNA and YSLEER. V was shortened by 4 bases and J by 3 bases, with 12 bases between the two germline ends. The CDR3 is 14 residues long. CDR3 nucleotide sequence: TGCGCCAGCAGCCGTCTCACAGGAAAAGAGACCCAGTACTTC. It encodes CASSRLTGKETQYF.

Of note for this clone: One end of the junction does not line up with germline, which may come from a read error. The CDR3, as DNA: TGTGCCAGCAGCCTAGCTTTTTCCGCTGGCCCAGATACGCAGTATTTT. It codes for CASSLAFSAGPDTQYF. This sequence joins TRBV7-6 and TRBJ2-3; tentative D call: TRBD2 (5 bases). CDR3 length: 16 residues. Germline CDR1 and CDR2: SGHVS and FNYEAQ.

The chain employs TRBV9 and TRBJ2-7; TRBD2 agrees at 8 bases. V trimming: 4 bases; J trimming: 4 bases; junction bases outside the gene matches: 10. CDR1 and CDR2 from the germline V gene are SGDLS and YYNGEE. The CDR3 totals 15 residues. The CDR3 coding sequence is TGTGCCAGCAGCCCGGGGCGGGGGGCCGGGTACGAGCAGTACTTC. This codes for CASSPGRGAGYEQYF.

The chain couples TRBV25-1 to TRBJ1-1; no clear D gene. The germline gives CDR1 MGHDK, CDR2 SYGVNS. V lost 5 bases and J lost 0, with 10 bases in between. The CDR3 runs 14 residues. CDR3 protein: CASSHLEMNTEAFF. CDR3 bases: TGTGCCAGCAGTCATCTTGAGATGAACACTGAAGCTTTCTTT.

The chain uses TRBV5-4 and TRBJ1-2; D might be TRBD1 (6 bases). In germline, CDR1 is SGHNT, CDR2 YYREEE (reference sequence). Trimming took off 1 base at V and 12 bases at J, with 13 bases between the two ends. The CDR3 is 12 residues long. The CDR3 is CASSLNLQGDTF. The CDR3 DNA reads TGTGCCAGCAGCTTGAATCTACAGGGTGACACCTTC.

The chain employs TRBV9 and TRBJ1-4, with no clear D. Between the trimmed V and J ends, which lost 3 bases and 0 bases, there was a span of 3 bases. The CDR3 length is 13 residues. CDR1 and CDR2 (germline): SGDLS, YYNGEE. The CDR3 coding sequence is TGTGCCAGCAGCGAGTCAACTAATGAAAAACTGTTTTTT. Its translation is CASSESTNEKLFF. Full variable domain (missing parts from reference TRBV9 and TRBJ1-4): DSGVTQTPKHLITATGQRVTLRCSPRSGDLSVYWYQQSLDQGLQFLIQYYNGEERAKGNILERFSAQQFPDLHSELNLSSLELGDSALYFCASSESTNEKLFFGSGTQLSVL.

As regards this clone: Other DNA sequences within the sample encode an identical CDR3. The chain joins TRBV11-2 to TRBJ2-7, with D tentatively TRBD2 (6 bases). The CDR3 spans 13 residues. Trimming cost V 3 bases and J 2 bases, with 8 bases left between them. Germline CDR1 and CDR2: SGHAT and FQNNGV. CDR3 amino acids: CASSFGGAYEQYF. CDR3 coding DNA: TGTGCCAGCAGCTTCGGAGGGGCCTACGAGCAGTACTTC.

The chain carries TRBV4-3 and TRBJ2-1; the match to TRBD2 covers 7 bases. The length of the CDR3 is 14 residues. V was pared by 5 bases and J by 7 bases, with 8 bases of the junction left unmatched. CDR1 and CDR2 from the germline V gene are LGHNA and YSLEER. In DNA form, the CDR3 reads TGCGCCAGCAGCTCAGTGACTAGCTGGAATGAGCAGTTCTTC. Amino acids: CASSSVTSWNEQFF.

This clone came up a few times. V is TRBV29-1 and J is TRBJ1-2, with TRBD1 matching over 9 bases. CDR3 length equals 13 residues. V lost 7 bases and J lost 8; bases outside the gene matches: 11. CDR1 and CDR2 from the germline V gene are SQVTM and ANQGSEA. CDR3 sequence reads: CSALGQGLSGYTF. The CDR3 DNA reads as TGCAGCGCCCTGGGACAGGGACTATCGGGCTACACCTTC. The full variable domain, completed using reference TRBV29-1 and TRBJ1-2, is SAVISQKPSRDICQRGTSLTIQCQVDSQVTMMFWYRQQPGQSLTLIATANQGSEATYESGFVIDKFPISRPNLTFSTLTVSNMSPEDSSIYLCSALGQGLSGYTFGSGTRLTVV.

CDR3 amino acids: CASGLSPGGSYNEQFF. Written as DNA, the CDR3 is TGTGCTAGTGGTTTGAGTCCTGGCGGGAGCTACAATGAGCAGTTCTTC. This rearrangement joins TRBV12-5 to TRBJ2-1; TRBD2 matches 7 bases. The CDR3 extends over 16 amino acids. Per germline, CDR1 LGHNT and CDR2 FRNRAP. V was clipped by 2 bases and J by 3 bases; unmatched bases: 7.

V is TRBV7-6 and J is TRBJ2-5; 7 bases align to TRBD1. The CDR3 extends over 14 amino acids. Germline CDR1 reads SGHVS; CDR2 reads FNYEAQ. The J segment lost 3 bases and the V segment lost 3 bases, leaving 4 bases of the junction unmatched. CDR3 sequence (DNA): TGTGCCAGCAGCTTCTGGACAGGTGAAGAGACCCAGTACTTC. Protein: CASSFWTGEETQYF.

The chain combines TRBV28 with TRBJ2-7, with 8 bases aligning to TRBD1. The CDR3 contains 15 residues. The V segment lost 7 bases and the J segment 6 bases; nucleotides outside the gene matches: 14. Germline CDR1 is MDHEN and CDR2 is SYDVKM. The CDR3 DNA reads TGTGCCAGCAATCTCGGACAGGGTCTCGCCCTCGAGCAGTACTTC. As protein: CASNLGQGLALEQYF.

This rearrangement joins TRBV4-1 to TRBJ2-7; 8 nucleotides agree with TRBD1. V lost 0 bases and J lost 7; bases outside the gene matches: 11. CDR1 and CDR2 (germline): MGHRA, YSYEKL. The CDR3 is 16 amino acids. The CDR3 DNA follows: TGCGCCAGCAGCCAAGAGGGCCCCCAGGGGGCGTGGGAGCAGTACTTC. Protein: CASSQEGPQGAWEQYF.

This chain connects TRBV5-1 to TRBJ2-7; D gene uncertain. The CDR3 loop spans 14 amino acids. Germline V gene sequence: CDR1 SGHRS, CDR2 YFSETQ. The ends were cut back, 2 bases at V and 5 bases at J, with 14 bases in the middle. CDR3 coding DNA: TGCGCCAGCAGCTTTCGACCAGGCGTCAACGAGCAGTACTTC. Its translation: CASSFRPGVNEQYF.

This chain uses TRBV7-9 with TRBJ1-2; D gene ambiguous. Germline V lookup: CDR1 SEHNR, CDR2 FQNEAQ (reference sequence). This CDR3 is built from 14 residues. V was shortened by 4 bases and J by 2 bases, with 11 bases between the two germline ends. CDR3 sequence reads: CASSSPQWNYGYTF. The CDR3, as DNA: TGTGCCAGCAGCTCCCCCCAATGGAACTATGGCTACACCTTC.